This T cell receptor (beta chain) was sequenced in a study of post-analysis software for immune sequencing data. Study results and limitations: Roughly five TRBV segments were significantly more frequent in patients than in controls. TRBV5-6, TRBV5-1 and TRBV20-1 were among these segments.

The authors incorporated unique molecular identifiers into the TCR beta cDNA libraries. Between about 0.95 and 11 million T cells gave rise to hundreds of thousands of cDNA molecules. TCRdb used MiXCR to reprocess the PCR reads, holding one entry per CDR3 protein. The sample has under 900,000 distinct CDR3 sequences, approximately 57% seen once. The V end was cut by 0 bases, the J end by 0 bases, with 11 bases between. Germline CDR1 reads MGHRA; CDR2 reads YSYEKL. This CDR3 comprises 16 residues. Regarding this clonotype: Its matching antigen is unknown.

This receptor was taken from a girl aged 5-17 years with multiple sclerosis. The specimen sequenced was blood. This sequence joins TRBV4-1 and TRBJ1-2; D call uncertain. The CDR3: CASSQDYGEANYGYTF. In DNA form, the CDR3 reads TGCGCCAGCAGCCAAGATTACGGGGAAGCTAACTATGGCTACACCTTC.